This TCR beta chain was captured in a study of radiotherapy plus CTLA-4 blockade in lung cancer. Study-wide results and caveats: Clones of tumor-derived TCRs expanded in blood after radiotherapy plus ipilimumab.

Assay used: immunoSEQ multiplex PCR; TCRdb lists only in-frame clones, some missing. The sample lists 55,000 to 80,000 clones, around 87% seen once, with 35% to 50% in the top ten. CDR3 size: 17 residues. Trimming removed 3 bases from V and 1 base from J, with 16 bases in between. Germline loops: CDR1 SGHRS, CDR2 YFSETQ. A note on this clone: Its antigen remains unidentified.

This TCR derives from a human donor with non-small cell lung cancer that progressed on radiotherapy plus ipilimumab. The rearrangement uses TRBV5-1 and TRBJ1-4, with D unclear. The sample in question was peripheral blood, obtained from a patient treated with radiotherapy plus ipilimumab. The CDR3: CASSSAGSRLTNEKLFF. The CDR3 DNA reads TGCGCCAGCAGCTCAGCGGGAAGTCGGCTAACTAATGAAAAACTGTTTTTT.